Listed below are T cell receptor beta chains from one sample, sequenced in a study of T-cell reconstitution after alpha-beta-depleted transplantation in children. Via MiXCR, TCRdb re-called the PCR reads, giving one row per CDR3 protein. The sample records fewer than 550,000 distinct CDR3 sequences, roughly a tenth being singletons. Material: PBMCs from the stem cell graft donor, obtained from the stem cell graft. The receptors come from a human donor who donated a stem cell graft to a child with acute myeloid leukemia. Each CDR3 is given with its conserved first and last residue. Fields, in order: clone size, J gene, V gene, D gene, CDR3 protein, CDR3 DNA. A D gene is named only where the DNA matches it firmly. Part of the rows lack a size; the others show once, few, many or a class for expanded clones.

>few|TRBJ1-1|TRBV29-1|.
CSAPEEGSTEAFF
TGCAGCGCCCCCGAGGAGGGGAGCACTGAAGCTTTCTTT
>.|TRBJ2-1|TRBV5-4|.
CASSLYHNNEQFF
TGTGCCAGCAGCTTGTACCACAACAATGAGCAGTTCTTC
>.|TRBJ2-5|TRBV18|TRBD1
CASSLDRGEETQYF
TGTGCCAGCTCACTGGACAGGGGAGAAGAGACCCAGTACTTC
>few|TRBJ2-5|TRBV7-7|.
CASSPTGTSQETQYF
TGTGCTAGCAGCCCCACAGGGACGTCCCAAGAGACCCAGTACTTC
>.|TRBJ1-5|TRBV27|.
CASSLLGGEQPQHF
TGTGCCAGCAGTTTATTGGGGGGGGAACAGCCCCAGCATTTT
>few|TRBJ2-1|TRBV24-1|.
CATSGASEDEQFF
TGTGCCACCAGTGGGGCTAGCGAGGATGAGCAGTTCTTC
>many|TRBJ2-2|TRBV5-4|.
CASSLGFTGELFF
TGTGCCAGCAGCTTGGGGTTTACCGGGGAGCTGTTTTTT
>.|TRBJ2-1|TRBV20-1|TRBD2
CSARDSLTSGVYNEQFF
TGCAGTGCTAGAGATTCCCTGACTAGCGGGGTTTACAATGAGCAGTTCTTC
>many|TRBJ2-1|TRBV7-2|TRBD2
CASSLALASGRDRFF
TGTGCCAGCAGCTTAGCGCTAGCTAGCGGGAGGGATCGGTTCTTC
>few|TRBJ2-1|TRBV7-2|TRBD2
CASSLPGTSGHNEQFF
TGTGCCAGCAGCTTGCCCGGGACTAGCGGCCACAATGAGCAGTTCTTC
>few|TRBJ2-7|TRBV29-1|.
CSGTGPYEQYF
TGCAGCGGTACAGGTCCCTACGAGCAGTACTTC
>many|TRBJ2-1|TRBV20-1|.
CSARPYNEQFF
TGCAGTGCTAGACCCTACAATGAGCAGTTCTTC
>.|TRBJ1-2|TRBV29-1|.
CSVRPASPGHTF
TGCAGCGTTCGTCCAGCCAGCCCGGGCCACACCTTC
>.|TRBJ1-2|TRBV27|.
CASGVRGPLVGYTF
TGTGCCAGCGGCGTTAGGGGACCTCTCGTTGGCTACACCTTC
>.|TRBJ2-7|TRBV7-2|.
CASSWGGGGPSYEQYF
TGTGCCAGCAGCTGGGGGGGTGGGGGCCCTTCCTACGAGCAGTACTTC
>few|TRBJ2-1|TRBV30|TRBD2
CAWKAGMKGNEQFF
TGTGCCTGGAAAGCGGGAATGAAGGGCAATGAGCAGTTCTTC
>few|TRBJ2-1|TRBV5-4|TRBD2
CASSGGTSGDGNEQFF
TGTGCCAGCAGCGGGGGGACTAGCGGGGATGGCAATGAGCAGTTCTTC
>few|TRBJ2-1|TRBV7-9|TRBD2
CASSYQLATEGEQFF
TGTGCCAGCAGCTACCAACTAGCGACTGAGGGCGAGCAGTTCTTC
>few|TRBJ2-3|TRBV5-6|TRBD2
CASSSIGTSGSATDTQYF
TGTGCCAGCAGCAGTATCGGGACTAGCGGGAGTGCCACAGATACGCAGTATTTT
>few|TRBJ1-2|TRBV6-2/TRBV6-3|TRBD1
CASSYPRTGDGYTF
TGTGCCAGCAGTTACCCTAGGACAGGGGATGGCTACACCTTC
>few|TRBJ1-4|TRBV20-1|.
CSAAGQNEKLFF
TGCAGTGCCGCGGGCCAGAATGAAAAACTGTTTTTT
>few|TRBJ1-4|TRBV7-2|.
CASSYLPGAEKLFF
TGTGCCAGCAGCTACCTTCCGGGGGCTGAAAAACTGTTTTTT
>few|TRBJ1-1|TRBV5-3|.
CARSDATGMGEAFF
TGTGCCAGAAGCGACGCAACAGGGATGGGGGAAGCTTTCTTT
>few|TRBJ1-1|TRBV18|TRBD1
CASSPDPQGVWLDEAFF
TGTGCCAGCTCGCCTGACCCACAGGGGGTCTGGCTTGATGAAGCTTTCTTT
>many|TRBJ2-1|TRBV7-9|.
CASSLNSGSSYNEQFF
TGTGCCAGCAGCTTAAATTCCGGGAGCTCCTACAATGAGCAGTTCTTC
>few|TRBJ2-5|TRBV3-1|.
CASSPPAETQYF
TGTGCCAGCAGCCCCCCCGCGGAGACCCAGTACTTC
>many|TRBJ1-2|TRBV7-2|.
CASSQGLYGYTF
TGTGCCAGCAGCCAGGGGCTCTATGGCTACACCTTC
>few|TRBJ2-4|TRBV5-6|.
CASSFAGTSPYF
TGTGCCAGCAGCTTTGCCGGGACAAGCCCTTACTTC
>.|TRBJ2-3|TRBV7-9|.
CASGGASVPDTQYF
TGTGCCAGTGGAGGGGCTAGCGTCCCAGATACGCAGTATTTT
>few|TRBJ2-3|TRBV29-1|TRBD2
CSVVVLAGVDTQYF
TGCAGCGTTGTTGTGCTAGCGGGAGTGGATACGCAGTATTTT
>few|TRBJ1-1|TRBV5-6|.
CASSLGAITEAFF
TGTGCCAGCAGTTTAGGGGCTATCACTGAAGCTTTCTTT
>few|TRBJ2-5|TRBV29-1|.
CSVGGDSQETQYF
TGCAGCGTGGGAGGGGACAGCCAAGAGACCCAGTACTTC
>.|TRBJ2-7|TRBV12-3/TRBV12-4|TRBD2
CASSSSGGSHEQYF
TGTGCCAGCAGCTCTTCGGGGGGGAGTCACGAGCAGTACTTC
>.|TRBJ2-2|TRBV6-2/TRBV6-3|.
CASSRARAVTGELFF
TGTGCCAGCAGTCGCGCGCGAGCGGTCACCGGGGAGCTGTTTTTT
>few|TRBJ1-6|TRBV3-1|.
CASSQVEGAGSPLHF
TGTGCCAGCAGCCAAGTAGAAGGTGCCGGATCACCCCTCCACTTT
>.|TRBJ2-7|TRBV12-3/TRBV12-4|.
CASSLDSGRQQYF
TGTGCCAGCAGTTTGGACAGTGGGAGGCAGCAGTACTTC
>.|TRBJ2-2|TRBV20-1|.
CSASHAGRENTGELFF
TGCAGTGCTAGCCACGCGGGGCGGGAGAACACCGGGGAGCTGTTTTTT
>.|TRBJ2-7|TRBV20-1|TRBD2
CSASSGRVYEQYF
TGCAGTGCCTCCAGCGGGAGGGTCTACGAGCAGTACTTC
>.|TRBJ1-1|TRBV29-1|TRBD1
CSVMVGTGNTEAFF
TGCAGCGTTATGGTAGGGACAGGGAACACTGAAGCTTTCTTT
>few|TRBJ2-1|TRBV4-3|.
CASSQDPPLGGTYNEQFF
TGCGCCAGCAGCCAAGATCCGCCGCTGGGCGGGACCTACAATGAGCAGTTCTTC
>.|TRBJ2-7|TRBV29-1|.
CSVAGQGWQDEQYF
TGCAGCGTTGCCGGCCAGGGGTGGCAGGACGAGCAGTACTTC
>few|TRBJ2-1|TRBV5-6|.
CASSSLGGASSYNEQFF
TGTGCCAGCAGCTCCCTGGGGGGGGCCAGCTCCTACAATGAGCAGTTCTTC
>few|TRBJ2-7|TRBV6-5|.
CASSYFAGQRTEQYF
TGTGCCAGCAGTTACTTCGCCGGACAGAGAACCGAGCAGTACTTC
>many|TRBJ2-4|TRBV12-3/TRBV12-4|.
CASSLDLAKNIQYF
TGTGCCAGCAGTTTAGATCTAGCCAAAAACATTCAGTACTTC
>few|TRBJ1-1|TRBV19|TRBD1
CASRQGVGAEAFF
TGTGCCAGCCGACAGGGGGTTGGAGCTGAAGCTTTCTTT